Detailed here is one T cell receptor beta chain. The length of the CDR3 is 15 residues. The germline V and J ends were trimmed by 5 bases and 6 bases, with 16 bases remaining between them. CDR1 is LNHDA, CDR2 SQIVND, per germline (reference sequence). The sample comes from a study of blood T cell repertoires in COVID-19. Recruitment covered about 25 US areas and drew participants whose ages spanned about 18 to 100 years. Participants' own reports of clinical history determined their cohort assignment. Clones were read by immunoSEQ multiplex PCR, and TCRdb kept only the in-frame ones, dropping some. The sample consists of some 350,000 clones, roughly 90% of them appearing once.

The chain joins TRBV19 to TRBJ1-4; the D gene is possibly TRBD1 (6 bases). Sequenced sample: PBMCs or T cells enriched from blood (not recorded which). The clonotype comes from a woman aged 25 to 39 who had recovered from COVID-19. CDR3 sequence: CASSRTGREDEKLFF. The CDR3 bases are TGTGCCAGTAGTCGCACAGGGAGGGAGGATGAAAAACTGTTTTTT.